This TCR beta chain is drawn from a study of neurological immune-mediated disorders. V was pared by 6 bases and J by 6 bases, with 20 bases of the junction left unmatched. The CDR3 runs 18 residues. Germline CDR1 is DFQATT and CDR2 is SNEGSKA (reference sequence). Each CDR3 protein is one row after TCRdb ran MiXCR on the 5' RACE reads. Of 36,000 or so distinct CDR3 sequences detected, over 9% appear once; the ten largest clones hold approximately 6.3%. In this sample, this clonotype turned up many times. The chain links TRBV20-1 to TRBJ2-5, with TRBD2 matching 12 bases. The sequence was collected from a woman aged 25 to 39 with HTLV-1-associated myelopathy (HAM/TSP). Material: PBMCs. In DNA form, the CDR3 reads TGCAGTGCCCCCGGGTGGCCTAGCGGGGGGGCGATCCTTCAGACCCAGTACTTC. Translating gives CSAPGWPSGGAILQTQYF.